This T cell receptor (beta chain) appears in the sequencing data of a study of blood T cell repertoires in COVID-19. Study details: The United States, Italy and Spain supplied acute and convalescent COVID-19 samples. The analysed material was cDNA or gDNA that came from T cells, B-cell-depleted T cells, or PBMCs.

In the source study's methods: The authors estimated nucleated cell counts from reference gene primer amplification. Profiled with immunoSEQ multiplex PCR; TCRdb holds only in-frame clones, not every one. The V and J calls and clone size are taken from that table; D and trimming were inferred from the DNA. This repertoire shows some 350,000 clones, about 89% found once; its top ten account for around 3%. Germline lookup yields CDR1 SGHTS and CDR2 YDEGEE. Trimming at V came to 7 bases and at J to 2 bases, leaving 5 bases not matched to a gene. The CDR3 runs to 14 residues. Followed over time, Seattle patients had been enrolled while infection was active.

The V and J genes are TRBV5-8 and TRBJ1-5; 8 bases are a match to TRBD1. The material sequenced was peripheral blood. The receptor was derived from a woman under 40 with COVID-19, enrolled during active disease. In nucleotides, the CDR3 is TGTGCCAGCGGACAGGGTTGGGGCAATCAGCCCCAGCATTTT. Translating gives CASGQGWGNQPQHF.